These 19 T cell receptor beta chains were all obtained from the same sample, sequenced in a study of OX40 agonist ivuxolimab in advanced cancers. The data were produced by immunoSEQ multiplex PCR, yet TCRdb's version contains in-frame clones alone and is incomplete. The sample consists of around 63,000 clones, 79% of them appearing once. The sample here was CD4+ or CD8+ T cells sorted from blood, taken in a trial of the OX40 agonist ivuxolimab. The receptors shown here come from an adult with an advanced solid tumor such as melanoma, head and neck, liver or kidney cancer.

This chain joins TRBV2 and TRBJ2-5; D is unresolved. V was cut by 9 bases and J by 3 bases, with 11 bases left in between. The length of the CDR3 is 12 residues. Looked up from germline, CDR1 is SNHLY and CDR2 is FYNNEI. DNA of the CDR3: TGTGCCAGTTTGGGGTCTAAAGAGACCCAGTACTTC. Amino acid sequence: CASLGSKETQYF.

The chain employs TRBV18 and TRBJ1-2; D is possibly TRBD1 (6 bases). Trimming took off 6 bases at V and 4 bases at J, with 18 bases between the two ends. The CDR3 is 15 amino acids. Germline CDR1 KGHSH, CDR2 LQKENI. The CDR3 protein is CASSPEGQGTYGYTF. As DNA, the CDR3 is TGTGCCAGCTCGCCGGAAGGGCAGGGGACCTATGGCTACACCTTC.

The chain uses TRBV6-6 and TRBJ1-1; D not resolved. Germline CDR1 reads MNHNY; CDR2 reads SVGAGI (reference sequence). The CDR3 runs 11 residues. The ends were cut back, 7 bases at V and 5 bases at J, with 8 bases in the middle. CDR3 protein: CASTMGTEAFF. For the CDR3, the DNA is TGTGCCAGCACGATGGGGACTGAAGCTTTCTTT.

Concerning this clone: This same CDR3 is encoded by further DNA sequences in the sample. The chain is built from TRBV6-5 and TRBJ2-7; the match to TRBD1 covers 8 bases. Per the germline V gene, CDR1 is MNHEY and CDR2 is SVGAGI. V was clipped by 3 bases and J by 0 bases; unmatched bases: 4. The CDR3 has 15 amino acids. CDR3 amino acids: CASSYSQGASYEQYF. Here the CDR3 DNA reads TGTGCCAGCAGTTATTCCCAGGGGGCCTCCTACGAGCAGTACTTC.

This chain joins TRBV5-8 and TRBJ1-2; no definite D call. Between the trimmed V and J ends, which lost 3 bases and 2 bases, there was a span of 14 bases. The CDR3 contains 15 residues. Germline loops: CDR1 SGHTS, CDR2 YDEGEE. The CDR3, as DNA: TGTGCCAGCAGCTCGGGTCGGTGGTTAAACTATGGCTACACCTTC. The encoded protein is CASSSGRWLNYGYTF.

The chain is built from TRBV7-8 and TRBJ2-5; 12 bases map to TRBD2. Germline CDR1 is SGHVS and CDR2 is FQNEAQ. V shed 4 bases and J 5 bases; nucleotides not matched to a gene: 2. This CDR3 has 14 residues. The CDR3 coding sequence is TGTGCCAGCAGCTCCCTAGCGGGGGGGGAGACCCAGTACTTC. Its translation is CASSSLAGGETQYF.

This sequence joins TRBV7-9 and TRBJ2-3, with D perhaps matching TRBD1 (6 bases). The CDR3 has 16 residues. With 4 bases removed from V and 0 bases from J, the gap between germline ends came to 14 bases. Germline V gives CDR1 SEHNR, CDR2 FQNEAQ (reference sequence). The CDR3 loop is CASSSPTGPSTDTQYF. The CDR3 DNA follows: TGTGCCAGCAGCTCACCGACAGGACCAAGCACAGATACGCAGTATTTT.

The CDR3 reads CASSLVGTSAYEQYF. In DNA form, the CDR3 reads TGTGCCAGCAGCTTGGTCGGGACTAGCGCCTACGAGCAGTACTTC. V gene TRBV5-6 combines with J gene TRBJ2-7; 10 positions agree with TRBD2. Looked up from germline, CDR1 is SGHDT and CDR2 is YYEEEE. CDR3 size: 15 residues. J lost 2 bases, V lost 0 bases, and 2 bases had no gene match.

This rearrangement joins TRBV6-1 to TRBJ2-5, with 9 bases fitting TRBD1. Losses at the gene ends were 4 bases for V and 4 bases for J; bases not matched to a gene: 7. In germline, CDR1 is MNHNS, CDR2 SASEGT. CDR3 length: 15 amino acids. The CDR3 DNA is TGTGCCAGCAGTGTAGACAGGGGGAGGGGAGAGACCCAGTACTTC. Translation: CASSVDRGRGETQYF.

The chain couples TRBV28 to TRBJ2-5, with D unresolved. The J call is in doubt because the DNA end fits TRBJ2-7 better. This CDR3 is 13 amino acids long. The V gene's germline CDR1 is MDHEN and CDR2 SYDVKM. CDR3 amino acids: CASSPPYTYEQYF. In DNA, the CDR3 is TGTGCCAGCAGTCCTCCCTACACCTACGAGCAGTACTTC.

The chain is built from TRBV9 and TRBJ2-1; 9 bases are shared with TRBD2. Germline-derived CDR1 and CDR2 are SGDLS and YYNGEE. Trimming cost V 3 bases and J 4 bases; bases outside gene matches: 11. The CDR3 contains 17 residues. Written as DNA, the CDR3 is TGTGCCAGCAGCGCCTCCGGGACTAGCTTTTGGTACAATGAGCAGTTCTTC. It codes for CASSASGTSFWYNEQFF.

The V call is TRBV12-5, the J call TRBJ1-5, with D maybe TRBD1 (5 bases). Germline V gene sequence: CDR1 LGHNT, CDR2 FRNRAP. The length of the CDR3 is 15 residues. V was pared by 5 bases and J by 0 bases, with 11 bases between. Here the CDR3 DNA reads TGTGCTAGTGGTCCCGGACACAATAGCAATCAGCCCCAGCATTTT. Amino acids: CASGPGHNSNQPQHF.

This clone has a handful of counts. The rearrangement uses TRBV7-2 and TRBJ1-1; no clear D gene. This CDR3 contains 13 residues. Germline V gene data show CDR1 as SGHTA and CDR2 as FQGNSA. V was trimmed by 1 base and J by 6 bases, leaving 9 bases between them. In DNA form, the CDR3 reads TGTGCCAGCAGCTTAGAACTAGTTGCTGAAGCTTTCTTT. This sequence encodes CASSLELVAEAFF.

This rearrangement joins TRBV10-3 to TRBJ2-5; TRBD2 aligns across 9 bases. V gave up 7 bases and J gave up 5 bases; unmatched junction bases: 11. This CDR3 is built from 15 residues. Per the germline V gene, CDR1 is ENHRY and CDR2 is SYGVKD. This CDR3 is CAIKGEREARETQYF. The CDR3 region has the DNA TGTGCCATCAAGGGCGAGCGGGAGGCTCGGGAGACCCAGTACTTC.

The chain is built from TRBV7-2 and TRBJ2-1; D unresolved. The CDR3 is 12 amino acids. Germline CDR1 and CDR2: SGHTA and FQGNSA. Trimming removed 1 base at V and 8 bases at J, with 6 bases between. CDR3 DNA: TGTGCCAGCAGCTTAGGTGGGGATGAGCAGTTCTTC. This gives the protein CASSLGGDEQFF.

The chain links TRBV4-3 to TRBJ1-5; D not certain. The germline V gene encodes CDR1 LGHNA and CDR2 YSLEER. V was clipped by 1 base and J by 7 bases, with 8 bases between them. The CDR3 length is 13 residues. The CDR3: CASSQGKGQPQHF. As DNA, the CDR3 is TGCGCCAGCAGCCAAGGAAAAGGACAGCCCCAGCATTTT.

The rearrangement links TRBV30 to TRBJ2-6, with no clear D. The CDR3 covers 15 residues. V was cut by 3 bases and J by 2 bases, with 11 bases left in between. Germline values: CDR1 GTSNPN, CDR2 SVGIG (reference sequence). In DNA, the CDR3 is TGTGCCTGGAGCCTTAGTAGGACTGGGGCCAACGTCCTGACTTTC. It codes for CAWSLSRTGANVLTF.

The chain carries TRBV18 and TRBJ2-3, with 11 bases lining up with TRBD1. The CDR3 totals 18 residues. CDR1 KGHSH and CDR2 LQKENI come from the germline V gene. V lost 2 bases and J lost 2; bases outside the gene matches: 9. The CDR3 coding sequence is TGTGCCAGCTCACCAAGGCGGACAGGGGGCGTTTCCACAGATACGCAGTATTTT. This gives the protein CASSPRRTGGVSTDTQYF.

This clone was seen a few times. This chain uses TRBV28 with TRBJ2-7; D gene ambiguous. Germline CDR1 is MDHEN and CDR2 is SYDVKM. Deletions cut 5 bases from V and 0 bases from J, with 5 bases between. The CDR3 runs 12 residues. The CDR3 DNA is TGTGCCAGCAGTCGAAACTCCTACGAGCAGTACTTC. The encoded protein is CASSRNSYEQYF. The complete variable domain, with remaining parts taken from reference TRBV28 and TRBJ2-7, reads DVKVTQSSRYLVKRTGEKVFLECVQDMDHENMFWYRQDPGLGLRLIYFSYDVKMKEKGDIPEGYSVSREKKERFSLILESASTNQTSMYLCASSRNSYEQYFGPGTRLTVT.